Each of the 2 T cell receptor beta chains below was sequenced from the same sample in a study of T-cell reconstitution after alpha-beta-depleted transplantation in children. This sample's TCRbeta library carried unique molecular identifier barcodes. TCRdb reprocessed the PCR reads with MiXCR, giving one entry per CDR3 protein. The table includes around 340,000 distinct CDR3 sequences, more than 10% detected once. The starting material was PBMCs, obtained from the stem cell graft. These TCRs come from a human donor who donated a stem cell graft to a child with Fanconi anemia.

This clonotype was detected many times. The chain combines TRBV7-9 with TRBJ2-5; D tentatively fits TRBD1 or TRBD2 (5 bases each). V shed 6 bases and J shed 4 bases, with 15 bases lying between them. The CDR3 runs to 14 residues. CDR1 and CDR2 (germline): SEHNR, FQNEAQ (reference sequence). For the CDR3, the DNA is TGTGCCAGCAGACGGGACGGTACAGGAGAGACCCAGTACTTC. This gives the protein CASRRDGTGETQYF.

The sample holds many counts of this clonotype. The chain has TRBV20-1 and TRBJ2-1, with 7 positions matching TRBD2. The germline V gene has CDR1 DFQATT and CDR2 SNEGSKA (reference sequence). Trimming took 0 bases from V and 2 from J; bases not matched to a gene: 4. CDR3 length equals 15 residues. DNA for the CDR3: TGCAGTGCTAGAGATCGAGCGGGAACCTACAATGAGCAGTTCTTC. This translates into CSARDRAGTYNEQFF.